Listed here are 9 T cell receptor beta chains from one sample, sequenced in a study of OX40 agonist ivuxolimab in advanced cancers. Sequencing used immunoSEQ multiplex PCR; TCRdb keeps in-frame clones, though not all of them. The sample includes tens of thousands of clones, under 90% of them seen just once. The sequencing used CD4+ or CD8+ T cells sorted from blood, collected in a trial of the OX40 agonist ivuxolimab. The receptors shown here come from an adult with an advanced solid tumor such as melanoma, head and neck, liver or kidney cancer.

The chain links TRBV28 to TRBJ1-1; 8 nucleotides match TRBD1. Germline V gene data show CDR1 as MDHEN and CDR2 as SYDVKM. The CDR3 runs to 15 residues. V was clipped by 6 bases and J by 1 base; unmatched bases: 7. The CDR3 DNA reads TGTGCCAGCAGACCGGCAGGGGGCAAGAACACTGAAGCTTTCTTT. Its translation: CASRPAGGKNTEAFF.

CDR3 sequence: CASSPTGQGRRGYTF. CDR3 DNA sequence: TGTGCCAGCAGTCCTACGGGACAGGGGAGAAGGGGCTACACCTTC. This chain joins TRBV6-1 and TRBJ1-2; 10 bases map to TRBD1. CDR1 MNHNS and CDR2 SASEGT come from the germline V gene. The CDR3 has 15 amino acids. Germline trimming cut 5 bases from V and 8 bases from J; bases unmatched to any gene: 11.

V usage is TRBV4-3 and J usage is TRBJ1-3, with no clear D. The CDR3 has 19 amino acids. The V gene lost 4 bases and the J gene lost 0 bases, with 22 bases spanning the gap. CDR1 and CDR2 (germline): LGHNA, YSLEER. The CDR3 spells CASSLHGPRGRSSGNTIYF. CDR3 bases: TGCGCCAGCAGCCTTCATGGCCCGCGCGGACGGAGCTCTGGAAACACCATATATTTT.

The V call is TRBV5-6, the J call TRBJ2-3; D gene unclear. Trimming removed 2 bases at V and 6 bases at J, with 7 bases between. Germline V gene lookup returns CDR1 SGHDT and CDR2 YYEEEE. CDR3 length: 12 amino acids. The CDR3 nucleotides read TGTGCCAGCAGCTTTATCCGGGATACGCAGTATTTT. Protein product: CASSFIRDTQYF.

The CDR3 reads CAISESSAMNTEAFF. In DNA form, the CDR3 reads TGTGCCATCAGTGAGTCATCAGCTATGAACACTGAAGCTTTCTTT. The rearrangement uses TRBV10-3 and TRBJ1-1; the D is unclear. Germline V lookup: CDR1 ENHRY, CDR2 SYGVKD. Trimming took 0 bases from V and 0 from J, leaving 8 bases between them. The CDR3 is 15 amino acids.

CDR3 protein: CASSSLGTGGRINYGYTF. In nucleotides, the CDR3 is TGTGCCAGCAGTTCCCTAGGGACAGGGGGCCGGATTAACTATGGCTACACCTTC. The chain links TRBV27 to TRBJ1-2, with 12 bases that match TRBD1. CDR3 length: 18 residues. V lost 4 bases, J lost 1 base, and 10 bases stayed unmatched. The V gene's germline CDR1 is MNHEY and CDR2 SMNVEV (reference sequence).

The chain carries TRBV10-3 and TRBJ1-5; a possible D gene is TRBD1 (6 bases). Trimming took 4 bases from V and 7 from J, leaving 17 bases between them. The CDR3 runs 15 residues. CDR1 is ENHRY and CDR2 is SYGVKD in the germline V gene. The CDR3, as DNA: TGTGCCATCAGTGCCACGGGGGGGGCAAGGCAGCCCCAGCATTTT. The encoded protein is CAISATGGARQPQHF.

The chain has TRBV21-1 and TRBJ2-7; the table gives TRBD1 as D, unverified against the DNA. TRBV21-1 is assigned pseudogene status. This CDR3 comprises 19 residues. The CDR3 sequence is CASSARDRGSQPGYYEQYV. DNA for the CDR3: TGTGCCAGCAGCGCCAGGGACAGGGGGAGCCAACCGGGGTACTACGAGCAGTACGTC.

The chain recombines TRBV2 with TRBJ1-6; 9 bases line up with TRBD1. The V segment lost 4 bases and the J segment 7 bases; nucleotides outside the gene matches: 2. Looked up from germline, CDR1 is SNHLY and CDR2 is FYNNEI. The CDR3 totals 14 residues. The chain's CDR3 is CASSAGTGNSPLHF. In DNA, the CDR3 is TGTGCCAGCAGTGCCGGGACAGGGAATTCACCCCTCCACTTT.